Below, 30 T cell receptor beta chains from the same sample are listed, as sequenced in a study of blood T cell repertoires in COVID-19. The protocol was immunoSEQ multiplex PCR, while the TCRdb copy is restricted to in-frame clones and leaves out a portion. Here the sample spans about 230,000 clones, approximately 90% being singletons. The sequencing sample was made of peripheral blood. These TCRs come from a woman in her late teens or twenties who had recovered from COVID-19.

CDR3 coding DNA: TGTGCCAGCAGCCTGGGGCTCGGCAGGGGTTCACCCCTCCACTTT. Translation gives CASSLGLGRGSPLHF. This sequence joins TRBV11-2 and TRBJ1-6, with TRBD1 as a possible D gene (6 bases). The ends were cut back, 5 bases at V and 9 bases at J, with 17 bases in the middle. Germline CDR1 reads SGHAT; CDR2 reads FQNNGV. The CDR3 sequence is 15 residues long.

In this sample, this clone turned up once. The CDR3 loop reads CASSLYRGLNTEAFF. In DNA form, the CDR3 reads TGTGCCAGCAGCTTGTATCGGGGGTTGAACACTGAAGCTTTCTTT. This chain connects TRBV5-4 to TRBJ1-1, with D perhaps TRBD1 (5 bases). Germline lookup yields CDR1 SGHNT and CDR2 YYREEE (reference sequence). This CDR3 has 15 residues. V lost 1 base to trimming and J lost 0 bases, with 10 bases between them.

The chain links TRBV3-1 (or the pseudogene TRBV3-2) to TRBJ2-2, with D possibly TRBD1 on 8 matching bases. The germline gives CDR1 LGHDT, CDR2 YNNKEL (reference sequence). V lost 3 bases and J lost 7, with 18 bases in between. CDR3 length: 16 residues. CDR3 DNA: TGTGCCAGCAGCCACCCGACAGGGGAGCGGGGCGGGGAGCTGTTTTTT. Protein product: CASSHPTGERGGELFF.

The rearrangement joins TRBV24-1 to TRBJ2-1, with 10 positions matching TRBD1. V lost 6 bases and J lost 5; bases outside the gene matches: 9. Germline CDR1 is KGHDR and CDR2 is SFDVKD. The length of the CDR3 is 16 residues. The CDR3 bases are TGTGCCACCAGTTTCGGACCGGGACAGGGGAACAATGAGCAGTTCTTC. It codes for CATSFGPGQGNNEQFF.

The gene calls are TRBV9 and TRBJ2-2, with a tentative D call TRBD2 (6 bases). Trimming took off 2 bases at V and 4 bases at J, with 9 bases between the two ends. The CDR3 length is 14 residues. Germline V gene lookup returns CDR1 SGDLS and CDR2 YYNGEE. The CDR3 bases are TGTGCCAGCAGCGTGGAGGGAGGCACCGGGGAGCTGTTTTTT. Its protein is CASSVEGGTGELFF.

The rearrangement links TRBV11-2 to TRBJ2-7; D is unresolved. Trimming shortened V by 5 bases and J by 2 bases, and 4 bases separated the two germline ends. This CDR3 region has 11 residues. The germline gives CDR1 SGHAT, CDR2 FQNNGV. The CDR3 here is CASSTTYEQYF. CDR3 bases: TGTGCCAGCAGCACTACCTACGAGCAGTACTTC.

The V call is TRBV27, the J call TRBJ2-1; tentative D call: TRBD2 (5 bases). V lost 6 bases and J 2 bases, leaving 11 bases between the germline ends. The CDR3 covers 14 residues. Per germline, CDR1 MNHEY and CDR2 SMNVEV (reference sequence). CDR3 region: CASSTGWTYNEQFF. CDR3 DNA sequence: TGTGCCAGCAGCACGGGGTGGACCTACAATGAGCAGTTCTTC.

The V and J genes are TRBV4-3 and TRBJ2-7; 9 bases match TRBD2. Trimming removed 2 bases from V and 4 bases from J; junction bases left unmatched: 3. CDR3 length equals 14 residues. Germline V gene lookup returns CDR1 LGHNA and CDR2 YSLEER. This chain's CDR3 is CASSQLAGQYEQYF. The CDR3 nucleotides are TGCGCCAGCAGCCAACTAGCGGGACAGTACGAGCAGTACTTC.

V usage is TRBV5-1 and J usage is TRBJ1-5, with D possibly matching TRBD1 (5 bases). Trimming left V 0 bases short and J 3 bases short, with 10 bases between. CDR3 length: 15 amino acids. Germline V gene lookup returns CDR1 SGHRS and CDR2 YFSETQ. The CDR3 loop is CASSLAGGNNQPQHF. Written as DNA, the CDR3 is TGCGCCAGCAGCTTGGCCGGGGGAAACAATCAGCCCCAGCATTTT.

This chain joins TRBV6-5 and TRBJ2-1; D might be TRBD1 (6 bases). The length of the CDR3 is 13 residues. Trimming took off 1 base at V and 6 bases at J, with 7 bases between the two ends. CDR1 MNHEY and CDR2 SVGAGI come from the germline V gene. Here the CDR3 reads CASSYYRANEQFF. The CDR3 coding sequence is TGTGCCAGCAGTTACTACAGGGCCAATGAGCAGTTCTTC.

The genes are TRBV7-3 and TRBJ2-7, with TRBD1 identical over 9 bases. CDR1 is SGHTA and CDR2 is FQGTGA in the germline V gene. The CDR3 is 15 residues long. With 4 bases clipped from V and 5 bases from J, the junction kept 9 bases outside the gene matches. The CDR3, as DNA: TGTGCCAGCAGCTCCGGGACAGGGATTAGCAACGAGCAGTACTTC. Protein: CASSSGTGISNEQYF.

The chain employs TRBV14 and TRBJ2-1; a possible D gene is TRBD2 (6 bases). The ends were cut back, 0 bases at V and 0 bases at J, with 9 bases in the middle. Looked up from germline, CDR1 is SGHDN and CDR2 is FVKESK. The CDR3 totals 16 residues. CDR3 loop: CASSQDFGSSYNEQFF. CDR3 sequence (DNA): TGTGCCAGCAGCCAAGATTTCGGGAGCTCCTACAATGAGCAGTTCTTC.

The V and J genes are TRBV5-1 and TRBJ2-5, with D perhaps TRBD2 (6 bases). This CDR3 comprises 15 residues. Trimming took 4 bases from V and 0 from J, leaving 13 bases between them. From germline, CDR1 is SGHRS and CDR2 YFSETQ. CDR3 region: CASSPGSVYQETQYF. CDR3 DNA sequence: TGCGCCAGCAGCCCCGGGAGCGTGTACCAAGAGACCCAGTACTTC.

The CDR3 loop reads CASSLVGAGVLYEQYF. The CDR3 nucleotides are TGTGCCAGCAGCTTAGTTGGAGCGGGTGTCCTCTACGAGCAGTACTTC. This rearrangement joins TRBV7-9 to TRBJ2-7; D may be TRBD2 (6 bases). From germline, CDR1 is SEHNR and CDR2 FQNEAQ (reference sequence). Trimming took off 1 base at V and 3 bases at J, with 16 bases between the two ends. This CDR3 comprises 16 residues. The full variable domain, in which reference TRBV7-9 and TRBJ2-7 provide the parts outside the CDR3, is DTGVSQNPRHKITKRGQNVTFRCDPISEHNRLYWYRQTLGQGPEFLTYFQNEAQLEKSRLLSDRFSAERPKGSFSTLEIQRTEQGDSAMYLCASSLVGAGVLYEQYFGPGTRLTVT.

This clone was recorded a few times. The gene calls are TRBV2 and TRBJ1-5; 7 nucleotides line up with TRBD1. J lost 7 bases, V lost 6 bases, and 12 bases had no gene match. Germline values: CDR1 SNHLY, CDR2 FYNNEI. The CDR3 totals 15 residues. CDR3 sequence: CASSERQGGRQPQHF. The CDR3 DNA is TGTGCCAGCAGCGAACGACAGGGAGGTAGGCAGCCCCAGCATTTT.

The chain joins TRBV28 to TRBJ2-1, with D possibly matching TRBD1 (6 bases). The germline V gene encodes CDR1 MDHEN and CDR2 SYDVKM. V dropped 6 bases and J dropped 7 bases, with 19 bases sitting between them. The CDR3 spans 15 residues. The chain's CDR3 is CASSQVVGARNEQFF. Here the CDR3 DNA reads TGTGCCAGCAGCCAGGTCGTGGGGGCGAGGAATGAGCAGTTCTTC.

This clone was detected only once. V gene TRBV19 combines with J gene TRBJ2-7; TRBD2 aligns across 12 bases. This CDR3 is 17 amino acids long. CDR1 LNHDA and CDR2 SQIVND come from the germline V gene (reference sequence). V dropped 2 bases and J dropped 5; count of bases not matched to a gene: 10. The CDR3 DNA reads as TGTGCCAGTAGTATAACCCCCATGACTAGCGGGAGTAACGAGCAGTACTTC. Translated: CASSITPMTSGSNEQYF.

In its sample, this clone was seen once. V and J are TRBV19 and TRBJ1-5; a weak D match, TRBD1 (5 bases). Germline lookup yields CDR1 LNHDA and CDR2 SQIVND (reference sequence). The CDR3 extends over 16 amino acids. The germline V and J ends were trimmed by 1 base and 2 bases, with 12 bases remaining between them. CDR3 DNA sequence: TGTGCCAGTAGTATAGCCAGGGATCGGGGCAATCAGCCCCAGCATTTT. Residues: CASSIARDRGNQPQHF.

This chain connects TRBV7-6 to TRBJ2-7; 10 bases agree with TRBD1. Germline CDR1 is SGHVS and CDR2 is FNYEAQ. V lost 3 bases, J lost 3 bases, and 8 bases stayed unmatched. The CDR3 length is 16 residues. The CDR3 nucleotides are TGTGCCAGCAGCTTGGAACCGGGACAGGGGATCTACGAGCAGTACTTC. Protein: CASSLEPGQGIYEQYF.

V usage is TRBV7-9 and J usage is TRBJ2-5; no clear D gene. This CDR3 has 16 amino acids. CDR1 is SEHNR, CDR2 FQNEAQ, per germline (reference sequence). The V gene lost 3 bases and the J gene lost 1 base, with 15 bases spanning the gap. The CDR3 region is CASSFTSSPFQETQYF. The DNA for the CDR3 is TGTGCCAGCAGCTTCACGAGTTCTCCTTTCCAAGAGACCCAGTACTTC.

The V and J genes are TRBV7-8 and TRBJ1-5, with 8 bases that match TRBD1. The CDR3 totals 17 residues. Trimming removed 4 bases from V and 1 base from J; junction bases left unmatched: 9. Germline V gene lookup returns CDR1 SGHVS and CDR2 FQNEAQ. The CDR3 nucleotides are TGTGCCAGCAGCTCCCTTATCGACAGGGGAAGCAATCAGCCCCAGCATTTT. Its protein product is CASSSLIDRGSNQPQHF.

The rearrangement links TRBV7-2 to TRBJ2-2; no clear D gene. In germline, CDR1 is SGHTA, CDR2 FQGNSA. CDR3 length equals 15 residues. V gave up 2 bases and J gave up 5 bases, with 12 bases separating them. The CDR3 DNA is TGTGCCAGCAGCTTACTGCCAGTCTTTACCGGGGAGCTGTTTTTT. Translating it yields CASSLLPVFTGELFF.

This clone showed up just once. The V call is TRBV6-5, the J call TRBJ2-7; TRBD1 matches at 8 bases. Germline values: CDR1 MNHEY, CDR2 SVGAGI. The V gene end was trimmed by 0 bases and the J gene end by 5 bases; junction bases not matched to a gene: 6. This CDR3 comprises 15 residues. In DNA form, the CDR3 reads TGTGCCAGCAGTTACTCGCACAGGGGGACGGACGAGCAGTACTTC. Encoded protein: CASSYSHRGTDEQYF.

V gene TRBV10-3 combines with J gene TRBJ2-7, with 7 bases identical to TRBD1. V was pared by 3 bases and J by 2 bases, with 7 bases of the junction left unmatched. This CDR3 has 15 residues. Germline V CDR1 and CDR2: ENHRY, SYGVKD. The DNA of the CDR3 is TGTGCCATCAGTGATGGCCGGGACAGCACCTACGAGCAGTACTTC. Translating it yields CAISDGRDSTYEQYF.

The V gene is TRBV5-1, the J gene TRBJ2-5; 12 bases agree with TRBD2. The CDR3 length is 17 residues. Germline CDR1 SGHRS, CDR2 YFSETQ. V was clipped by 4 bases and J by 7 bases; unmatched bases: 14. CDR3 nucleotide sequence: TGCGCCAGCAGCCCGGGACTAGCGGGCCATAATAAGAGGACCCAGTACTTC. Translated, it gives CASSPGLAGHNKRTQYF.

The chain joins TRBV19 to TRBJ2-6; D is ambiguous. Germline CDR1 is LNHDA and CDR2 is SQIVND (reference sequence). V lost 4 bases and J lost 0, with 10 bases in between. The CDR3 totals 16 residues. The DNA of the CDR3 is TGTGCCAGTAGTAATATTGGCAGCTCTGGGGCCAACGTCCTGACTTTC. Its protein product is CASSNIGSSGANVLTF.

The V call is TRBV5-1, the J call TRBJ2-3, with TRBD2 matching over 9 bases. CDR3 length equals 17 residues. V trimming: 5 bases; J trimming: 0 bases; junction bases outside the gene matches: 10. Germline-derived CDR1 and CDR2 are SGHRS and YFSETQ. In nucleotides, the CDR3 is TGCGCCAGCAGAGGCCTCCCTAGCGGGGTAAGCACAGATACGCAGTATTTT. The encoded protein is CASRGLPSGVSTDTQYF.

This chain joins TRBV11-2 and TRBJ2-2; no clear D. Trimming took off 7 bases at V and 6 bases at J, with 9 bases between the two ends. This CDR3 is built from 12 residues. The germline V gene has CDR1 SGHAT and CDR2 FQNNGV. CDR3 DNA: TGTGCCAGCAACTACCGAGCCGGGGAGCTGTTTTTT. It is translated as CASNYRAGELFF.

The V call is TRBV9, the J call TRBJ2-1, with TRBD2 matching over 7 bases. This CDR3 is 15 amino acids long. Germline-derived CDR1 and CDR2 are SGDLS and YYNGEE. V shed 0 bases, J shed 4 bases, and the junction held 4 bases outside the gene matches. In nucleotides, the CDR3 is TGTGCCAGCAGCGTAGACCTAGCGGATTACAATGAGCAGTTCTTC. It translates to CASSVDLADYNEQFF. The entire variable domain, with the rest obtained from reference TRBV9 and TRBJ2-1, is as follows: DSGVTQTPKHLITATGQRVTLRCSPRSGDLSVYWYQQSLDQGLQFLIQYYNGEERAKGNILERFSAQQFPDLHSELNLSSLELGDSALYFCASSVDLADYNEQFFGPGTRLTVL.

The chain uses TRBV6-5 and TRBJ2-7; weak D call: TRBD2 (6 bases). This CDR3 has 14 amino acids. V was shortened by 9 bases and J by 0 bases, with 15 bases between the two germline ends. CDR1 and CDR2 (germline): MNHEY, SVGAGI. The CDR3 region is CASNPGTGSYEQYF. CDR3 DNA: TGTGCCAGTAATCCCGGGACTGGCTCCTACGAGCAGTACTTC.